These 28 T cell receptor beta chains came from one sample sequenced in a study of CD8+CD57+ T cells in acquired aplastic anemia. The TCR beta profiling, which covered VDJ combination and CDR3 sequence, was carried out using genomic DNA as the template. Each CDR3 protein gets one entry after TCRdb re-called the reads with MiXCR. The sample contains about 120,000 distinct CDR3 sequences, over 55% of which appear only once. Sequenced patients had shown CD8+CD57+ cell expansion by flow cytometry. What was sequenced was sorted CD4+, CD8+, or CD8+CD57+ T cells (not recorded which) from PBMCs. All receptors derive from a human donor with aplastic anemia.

CDR3 bases: TGTGCCAGCAGCTTACAGAGATCGGGCTACGAGCAGTACTTC. It is translated as CASSLQRSGYEQYF. V and J are TRBV7-8 and TRBJ2-7; D gene ambiguous. The ends were cut back, 2 bases at V and 3 bases at J, with 11 bases in the middle. The CDR3 is made up of 14 amino acids. Germline loops: CDR1 SGHVS, CDR2 FQNEAQ. Complete variable domain (other parts from reference TRBV7-8 and TRBJ2-7): GAGVSQSPRYKVAKRGQDVALRCDPISGHVSLFWYQQALGQGPEFLTYFQNEAQLDKSGLPSDRFFAERPEGSVSTLKIQRTQQEDSAVYLCASSLQRSGYEQYFGPGTRLTVT.

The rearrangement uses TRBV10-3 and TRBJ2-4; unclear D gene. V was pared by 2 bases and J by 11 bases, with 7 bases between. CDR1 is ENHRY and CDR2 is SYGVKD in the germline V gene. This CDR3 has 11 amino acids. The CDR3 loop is CAISEIGLQYF. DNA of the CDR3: TGTGCCATCAGTGAGATCGGACTTCAGTACTTC.

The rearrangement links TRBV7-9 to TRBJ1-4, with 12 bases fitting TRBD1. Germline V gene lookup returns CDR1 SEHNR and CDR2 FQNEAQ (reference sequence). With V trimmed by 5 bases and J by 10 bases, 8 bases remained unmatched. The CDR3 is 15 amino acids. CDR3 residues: CASSAGQGAFGKLFF. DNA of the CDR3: TGTGCCAGCAGCGCGGGACAGGGGGCCTTTGGAAAACTGTTTTTT. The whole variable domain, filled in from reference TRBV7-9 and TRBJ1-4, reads DTGVSQNPRHKITKRGQNVTFRCDPISEHNRLYWYRQTLGQGPEFLTYFQNEAQLEKSRLLSDRFSAERPKGSFSTLEIQRTEQGDSAMYLCASSAGQGAFGKLFFGSGTQLSVL.

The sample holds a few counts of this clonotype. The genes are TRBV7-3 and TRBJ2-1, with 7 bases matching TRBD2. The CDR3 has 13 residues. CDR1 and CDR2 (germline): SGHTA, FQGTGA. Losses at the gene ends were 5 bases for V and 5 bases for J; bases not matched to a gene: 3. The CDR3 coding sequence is TGTGCCAGCAGCCCCGGGACTAACAATGAGCAGTTCTTC. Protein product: CASSPGTNNEQFF.

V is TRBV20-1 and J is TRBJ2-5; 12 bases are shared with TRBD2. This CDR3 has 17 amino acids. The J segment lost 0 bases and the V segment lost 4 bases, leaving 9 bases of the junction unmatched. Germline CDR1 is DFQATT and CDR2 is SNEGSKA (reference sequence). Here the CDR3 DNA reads TGCAGTGCTACCTTCCCTCGACTAGCGGGAGACCAAGAGACCCAGTACTTC. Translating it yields CSATFPRLAGDQETQYF.

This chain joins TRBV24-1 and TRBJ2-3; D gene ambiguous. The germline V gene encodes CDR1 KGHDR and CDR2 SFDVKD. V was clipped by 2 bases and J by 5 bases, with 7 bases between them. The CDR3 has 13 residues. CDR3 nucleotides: TGTGCCACCAGTGATTCATGGGAAGATACGCAGTATTTT. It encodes CATSDSWEDTQYF.

CDR3 DNA: TGTGCCACCGGGGAGCGTTTGGGTGGAAACACCATATATTTT. Translation: CATGERLGGNTIYF. The chain has TRBV15 and TRBJ1-3; D is undetermined. Between the trimmed V and J ends, which lost 8 bases and 3 bases, there was a span of 14 bases. Per germline, CDR1 LNHNV and CDR2 YYDKDF (reference sequence). The CDR3 extends over 14 amino acids.

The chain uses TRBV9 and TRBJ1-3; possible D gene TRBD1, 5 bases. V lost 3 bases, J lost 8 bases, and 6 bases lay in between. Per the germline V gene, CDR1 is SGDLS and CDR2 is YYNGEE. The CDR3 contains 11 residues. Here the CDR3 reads CASSAGDTIYF. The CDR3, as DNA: TGTGCCAGCAGCGCGGGGGACACCATATATTTT.

Here the CDR3 reads CASSEGPLYEQFF. CDR3 nucleotide sequence: TGTGCCAGCAGTGAAGGGCCCCTCTATGAGCAGTTCTTC. V and J are TRBV2 and TRBJ2-1; no definite D call. Trimming left V 1 base short and J 8 bases short, with 9 bases between. Germline V gene lookup returns CDR1 SNHLY and CDR2 FYNNEI. The CDR3 loop spans 13 amino acids. The full variable domain, in which reference TRBV2 and TRBJ2-1 provide the parts outside the CDR3, is EPEVTQTPSHQVTQMGQEVILRCVPISNHLYFYWYRQILGQKVEFLVSFYNNEISEKSEIFDDQFSVERPDGSNFTLKIRSTKLEDSAMYFCASSEGPLYEQFFGPGTRLTVL.

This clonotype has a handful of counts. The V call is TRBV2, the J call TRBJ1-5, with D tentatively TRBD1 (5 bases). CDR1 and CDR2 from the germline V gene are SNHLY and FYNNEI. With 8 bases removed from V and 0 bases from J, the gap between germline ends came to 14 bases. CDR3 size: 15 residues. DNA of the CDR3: TGTGCCAGCTCACCAGAGGGGTATAGCAATCAGCCCCAGCATTTT. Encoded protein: CASSPEGYSNQPQHF.

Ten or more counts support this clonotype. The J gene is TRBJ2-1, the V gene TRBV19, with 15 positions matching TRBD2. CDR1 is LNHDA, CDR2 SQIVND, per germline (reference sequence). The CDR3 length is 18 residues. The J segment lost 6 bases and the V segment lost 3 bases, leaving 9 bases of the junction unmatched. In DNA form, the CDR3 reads TGTGCCAGTAGTATCACCCCCCGGACTAGCGGGAGGGTCAATGAGCAGTTCTTC. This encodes CASSITPRTSGRVNEQFF.

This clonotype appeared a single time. The CDR3 sequence: CASSVTGTGGNSPLHF. The CDR3, as DNA: TGTGCCAGCAGCGTGACCGGGACAGGGGGTAATTCACCCCTCCACTTT. The chain employs TRBV9 and TRBJ1-6, with 11 nucleotides matching TRBD1. Unmatched junction bases numbered 4, after V lost 2 bases and J lost 6 bases. Germline assignment: CDR1 SGDLS and CDR2 YYNGEE. The CDR3 spans 16 residues.

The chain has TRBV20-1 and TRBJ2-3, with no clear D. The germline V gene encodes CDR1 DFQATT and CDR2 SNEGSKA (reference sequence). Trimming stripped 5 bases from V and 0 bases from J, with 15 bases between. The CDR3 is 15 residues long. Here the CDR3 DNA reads TGCAGTGCTCTCACCCCAGAGATTAGCACAGATACGCAGTATTTT. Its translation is CSALTPEISTDTQYF.

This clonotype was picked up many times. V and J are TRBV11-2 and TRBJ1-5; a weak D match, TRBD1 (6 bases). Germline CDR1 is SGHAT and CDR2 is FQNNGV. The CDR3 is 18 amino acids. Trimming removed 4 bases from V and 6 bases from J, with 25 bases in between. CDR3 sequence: CASSSKETGFLAGQPQHF. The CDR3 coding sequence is TGTGCCAGCAGCTCAAAGGAAACAGGGTTTTTGGCTGGTCAGCCCCAGCATTTT.

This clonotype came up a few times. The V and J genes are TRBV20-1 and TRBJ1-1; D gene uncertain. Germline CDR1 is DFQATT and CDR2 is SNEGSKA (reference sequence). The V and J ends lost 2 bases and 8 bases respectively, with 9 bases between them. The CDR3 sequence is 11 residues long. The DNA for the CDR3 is TGCAGTGCTAGAAATCCCAAGGAAGCTTTCTTT. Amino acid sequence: CSARNPKEAFF.

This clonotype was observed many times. The CDR3 coding sequence is TGTGCCAGCAGCTTAGGATCACTAGCGGACAATGAGCAGTTCTTC. This sequence encodes CASSLGSLADNEQFF. The V gene is TRBV7-9, the J gene TRBJ2-1; 8 nucleotides line up with TRBD2. The trim removed 1 base at V and 5 bases at J, leaving 4 bases unmatched. CDR1 SEHNR and CDR2 FQNEAQ come from the germline V gene (reference sequence). The CDR3 is 15 amino acids.

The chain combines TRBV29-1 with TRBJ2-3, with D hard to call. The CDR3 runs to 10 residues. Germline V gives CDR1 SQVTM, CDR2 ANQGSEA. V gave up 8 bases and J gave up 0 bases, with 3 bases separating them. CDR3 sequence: CSLSTDTQYF. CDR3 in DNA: TGCAGCCTTAGCACAGATACGCAGTATTTT.

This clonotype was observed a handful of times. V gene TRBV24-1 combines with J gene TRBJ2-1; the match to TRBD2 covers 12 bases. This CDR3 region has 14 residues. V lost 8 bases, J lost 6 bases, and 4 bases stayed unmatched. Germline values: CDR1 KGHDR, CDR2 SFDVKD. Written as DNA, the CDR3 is TGTGCCACCATGACTAGCGGGAGATCCAATGAGCAGTTCTTC. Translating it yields CATMTSGRSNEQFF.

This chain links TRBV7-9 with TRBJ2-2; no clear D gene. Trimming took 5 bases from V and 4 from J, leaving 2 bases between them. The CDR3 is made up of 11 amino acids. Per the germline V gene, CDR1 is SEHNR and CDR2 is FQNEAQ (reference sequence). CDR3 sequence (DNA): TGTGCCAGCAGCGCCACCGGGGAGCTGTTTTTT. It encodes CASSATGELFF.

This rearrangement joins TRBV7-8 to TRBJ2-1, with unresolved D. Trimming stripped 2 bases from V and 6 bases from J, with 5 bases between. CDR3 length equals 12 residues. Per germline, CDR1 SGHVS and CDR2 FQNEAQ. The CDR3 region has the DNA TGTGCCAGCAGCTTACTGGCCAATGAGCAGTTCTTC. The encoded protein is CASSLLANEQFF.

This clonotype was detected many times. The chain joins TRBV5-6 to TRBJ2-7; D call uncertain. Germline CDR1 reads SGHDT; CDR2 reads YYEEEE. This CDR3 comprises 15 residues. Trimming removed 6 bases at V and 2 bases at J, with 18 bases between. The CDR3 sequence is CASTFTLLGTYEQYF. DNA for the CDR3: TGTGCCAGCACCTTTACCCTCCTGGGCACCTACGAGCAGTACTTC.

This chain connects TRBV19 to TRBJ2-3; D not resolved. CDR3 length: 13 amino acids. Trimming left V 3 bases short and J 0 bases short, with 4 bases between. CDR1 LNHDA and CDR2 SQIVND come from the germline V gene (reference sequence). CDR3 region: CASSMLSTDTQYF. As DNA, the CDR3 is TGTGCCAGTAGTATGCTTAGCACAGATACGCAGTATTTT.

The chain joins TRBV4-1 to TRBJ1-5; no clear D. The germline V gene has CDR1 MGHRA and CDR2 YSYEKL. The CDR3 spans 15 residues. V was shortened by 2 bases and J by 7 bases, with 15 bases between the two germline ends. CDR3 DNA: TGCGCCAGCAGCCAATATGGTTTGTGGGTCCAGCCCCAGCATTTT. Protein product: CASSQYGLWVQPQHF.

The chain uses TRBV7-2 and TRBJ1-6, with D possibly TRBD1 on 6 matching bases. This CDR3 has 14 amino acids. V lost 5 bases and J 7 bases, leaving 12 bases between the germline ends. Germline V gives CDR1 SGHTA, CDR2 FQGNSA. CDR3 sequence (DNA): TGTGCCAGCAGCCCCTGGACAGACAATTCACCCCTCCACTTT. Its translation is CASSPWTDNSPLHF.

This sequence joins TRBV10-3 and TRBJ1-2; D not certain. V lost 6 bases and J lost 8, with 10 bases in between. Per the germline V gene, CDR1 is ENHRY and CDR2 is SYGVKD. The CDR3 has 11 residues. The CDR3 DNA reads TGTGCCATCAGGACGGACGGCGGCTACACCTTC. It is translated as CAIRTDGGYTF.

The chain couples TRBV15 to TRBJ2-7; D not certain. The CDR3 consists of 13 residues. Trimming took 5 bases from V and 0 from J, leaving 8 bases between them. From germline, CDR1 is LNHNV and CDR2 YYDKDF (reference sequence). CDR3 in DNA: TGTGCCACCAGCGGCCGAAGCTCCTACGAGCAGTACTTC. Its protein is CATSGRSSYEQYF. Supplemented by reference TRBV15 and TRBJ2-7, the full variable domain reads DAMVIQNPRYQVTQFGKPVTLSCSQTLNHNVMYWYQQKSSQAPKLLFHYYDKDFNNEADTPDNFQSRRPNTSFCFLDIRSPGLGDTAMYLCATSGRSSYEQYFGPGTRLTVT.

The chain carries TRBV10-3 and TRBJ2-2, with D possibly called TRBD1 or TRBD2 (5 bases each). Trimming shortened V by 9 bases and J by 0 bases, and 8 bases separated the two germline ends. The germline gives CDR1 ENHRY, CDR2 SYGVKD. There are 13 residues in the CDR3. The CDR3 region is CAIQGANTGELFF. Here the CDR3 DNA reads TGTGCCATTCAGGGAGCGAACACCGGGGAGCTGTTTTTT.

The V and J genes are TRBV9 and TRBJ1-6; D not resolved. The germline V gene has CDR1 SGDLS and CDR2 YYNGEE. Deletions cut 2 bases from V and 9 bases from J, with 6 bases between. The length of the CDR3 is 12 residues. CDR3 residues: CASSVSGSPLHF. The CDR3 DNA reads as TGTGCCAGCAGCGTTTCCGGTTCACCCCTCCACTTT.